The T cell receptor beta chain under discussion was sequenced for a study of blood T cells in healthy people across ages. Study conclusions and caveats: With donor CMV status unknown, expanded clonotype changes were possibly confounded. Long-lived donors exceeded aged donors in naive CD4+ cells and diversity.

The second PCR ran about 6 to 11 cycles with a sample-barcoded 5' primer and J-beta primers. TCRdb re-derived calls from the 5' RACE reads in MiXCR, one entry per CDR3 protein. The table includes approximately 900,000 distinct CDR3 sequences, 25% to 35% detected once. In germline, CDR1 is LGHDT, CDR2 YNNKEL (reference sequence). The CDR3 has 14 amino acids. Between the trimmed V and J ends, which lost 5 bases and 6 bases, there was a span of 13 bases. As to this clonotype: Its antigen is currently unknown.

This sample also belongs to another study, concerning T cells of mothers and their children. That investigation notes: Nine systemically healthy Caucasian donors: three mothers, six children. At a rate of approximately 1.5 ug per 15 ul, cDNA synthesis received all of the extracted RNA.

The clonotype was recovered from a woman aged 40 to 50 in good health. The sequencing sample was made of blood. J is TRBJ2-2 and V is TRBV3-1, with D perhaps TRBD1 (6 bases). The CDR3 spells CASSYTQGSGELFF. Written as DNA, the CDR3 is TGTGCCAGCAGCTATACACAGGGATCCGGGGAGCTGTTTTTT.